These T cell receptor beta chains were read from a single sample in a study of T cells in Graves' hyperthyroidism and ophthalmopathy. TCRdb independently ran MiXCR on the multiplex PCR reads; one entry per CDR3 protein. This table holds hundreds of thousands of distinct CDR3 sequences, 20% found once. The sample comprised blood. Every receptor here comes from a middle-aged man with Graves' ophthalmopathy. The CDR3 runs from the conserved cysteine through the conserved F or W. Fields, in order: J gene, D gene, V gene, clone size, CDR3 DNA, CDR3 protein. D genes are given only for firm matches. The size entry is marked missing in some rows and otherwise reads once, few, many or a size class.

TRBJ1-4	TRBD1	TRBV7-9	NA	TGTGCCAGCAGCACCCGACAGGGTGAAAAACTGTTTTTT	CASSTRQGEKLFF
TRBJ1-2	NA	TRBV4-3	NA	TGCGCCAGCAGCCAGGATTTACCCACCGACTATGGCTACACCTTC	CASSQDLPTDYGYTF
TRBJ1-1	NA	TRBV2	many	TGTGCCAGCATCACATACGAGGGGACTGAAGCTTTCTTT	CASITYEGTEAFF
TRBJ2-5	NA	TRBV3-1	NA	TGTGCCAGCAGCCCTAATCTGGGGTTTCAAGAGACCCAGTACTTC	CASSPNLGFQETQYF
TRBJ2-3	NA	TRBV28	many	TGTGCCAGCAGGTCTGCTGCGGCGGGCACAGATACGCAGTATTTT	CASRSAAAGTDTQYF
TRBJ2-1	NA	TRBV5-1	NA	TGCGCCAGCAGCTTAGGCTTTCCCAATGAGCAGTTCTTC	CASSLGFPNEQFF
TRBJ1-1	NA	TRBV20-1	many	TGCAGTGCTAGAGAGGAACGGATGAACACTGAAGCTTTCTTT	CSAREERMNTEAFF
TRBJ1-6	NA	TRBV6-5	NA	TGTGCCAGCAGTTATCAAATGGAGTCACCCCTCCACTTT	CASSYQMESPLHF
TRBJ2-7	TRBD1	TRBV7-2	few	TGTGCCAGCAGCTTAACGCGACCGGGACAGGGAAGTGGCGAGCAGTACTTC	CASSLTRPGQGSGEQYF
TRBJ1-5	NA	TRBV20-1	few	TGCAGTGCTAGAGTCCTACGAGGCAATCAGCCCCAGCATTTT	CSARVLRGNQPQHF
TRBJ2-1	NA	TRBV7-9	few	TGTGCCAGCAGCGGTAGCGGTCCCTCCTACAATGAGCAGTTCTTC	CASSGSGPSYNEQFF
TRBJ2-3	TRBD2	TRBV4-2	NA	TGTGCCAGCAGCCAAGATAATATCCTAGCGGGGGGCCGCACAGATACGCAGTATTTT	CASSQDNILAGGRTDTQYF
TRBJ2-7	NA	TRBV30	few	TGTGCCTGGAGACCGGGCCAGGGACCCTCCTACGAGCAGTACTTC	CAWRPGQGPSYEQYF
TRBJ2-4	NA	TRBV6-1	NA	TGTGCCAGCAGTGAGCTACTCATTTCTCCCAAAAACATTCAGTACTTC	CASSELLISPKNIQYF
TRBJ1-2	NA	TRBV6-1	NA	TGTGCCAGCAGTGGTTCCGTGGATGGCTACACCTTC	CASSGSVDGYTF
TRBJ2-7	TRBD1	TRBV18	NA	TGTGCCAGCTCACCAACCGGGACAGCTGGGGAGCAGTACTTC	CASSPTGTAGEQYF
TRBJ1-3	NA	TRBV3-1	many	TGTGCCAGCAGCTATCGACACGGAGGAGGAAACACCATATATTTT	CASSYRHGGGNTIYF
TRBJ1-5	NA	TRBV7-9	NA	TGTGCCAGCAGCTCCGACGGGGGCAATCAGCCCCAGCATTTT	CASSSDGGNQPQHF
TRBJ2-7	TRBD2	TRBV4-1	few	TGCGCCAGCAGCCTGGCGGTAGCGGGGGGGCCGAGGACCCACGAGCAGTACTTC	CASSLAVAGGPRTHEQYF
TRBJ1-5	NA	TRBV2	many	TGTGCCAGCAGTGATTTGGCAGGGGAACAGCCCCAGCATTTT	CASSDLAGEQPQHF
TRBJ2-1	NA	TRBV5-1	many	TGCGCCAGCAGCTTCCAGCGGCAGAGCTCCTACAATGAGCAGTTCTTC	CASSFQRQSSYNEQFF
TRBJ2-6	NA	TRBV6-1	many	TGTGCCAGCAGGGCAGGGGCGTTCTCTGGGGCCAACGTCCTGACTTTC	CASRAGAFSGANVLTF
TRBJ1-1	NA	TRBV15	NA	TGTGCCACCAGCAGAGGGACACTTCACACTGAAGCTTTCTTT	CATSRGTLHTEAFF
TRBJ2-7	TRBD1	TRBV28	many	TGTGCCAGCAGTTTAAGGGACAGGGCCCTCGAGCAGTACTTC	CASSLRDRALEQYF
TRBJ1-2	NA	TRBV6-1	few	TGTGCCAGCCGTCTGGGCAGCATACGTGGCTACACCTTC	CASRLGSIRGYTF
TRBJ1-1	NA	TRBV5-1	few	TGCGCCAGCAGCTTGGAAGGCAGGGGAAATGAAGCTTTCTTT	CASSLEGRGNEAFF
TRBJ2-7	TRBD2	TRBV29-1	many	TGCAGCGTTGAAAAGCGGGAGGGCTTGGGCGAGCAGTACTTC	CSVEKREGLGEQYF
TRBJ2-1	NA	TRBV5-1	NA	TGCGCCAGCAGCCTCGGGACCCCAACCTACAATGAGCAGTTCTTC	CASSLGTPTYNEQFF